The 10 T cell receptor beta chains below all came from one sample that was sequenced in a study of blood T cells in healthy people across ages. Primed by a sample-barcoded 5' primer and a J-beta primer mix, a second PCR proceeded for 7 to 11 cycles. One entry per CDR3 protein, called by TCRdb with MiXCR from the 5' RACE reads. The table shows approximately 1,700,000 distinct CDR3 sequences, with about two fifths occurring only once. Source material: blood. Source of these receptors: a human donor in good health.

This clonotype appeared a few times. The rearrangement uses TRBV9 and TRBJ1-2, with 7 bases aligning to TRBD1. With 6 bases clipped from V and 4 bases from J, the junction kept 9 bases outside the gene matches. From germline, CDR1 is SGDLS and CDR2 YYNGEE. This CDR3 has 14 residues. The chain's CDR3 is CASTVGDSTYGYTF. The CDR3 nucleotides are TGTGCCAGCACCGTCGGGGACAGCACCTATGGCTACACCTTC.

This chain uses TRBV20-1 with TRBJ2-1, with 16 nucleotides matching TRBD2. The CDR3 runs 19 residues. Germline CDR1 and CDR2: DFQATT and SNEGSKA (reference sequence). The junction had 12 bases not matched to a gene; V was cut back by 3 bases and J by 4 bases. The CDR3 protein is CSASPGLAGGPSLYNEQFF. The CDR3 DNA reads TGCAGTGCTAGCCCGGGACTAGCGGGGGGGCCGTCCCTGTACAATGAGCAGTTCTTC.

The chain links TRBV20-1 to TRBJ1-1; the D gene is possibly TRBD1 (6 bases). Between the trimmed V and J ends, which lost 7 bases and 3 bases, there was a span of 18 bases. In germline, CDR1 is DFQATT, CDR2 SNEGSKA (reference sequence). CDR3 length: 14 amino acids. DNA for the CDR3: TGCAGTGTTCGGGGGGCGAATTCAGACACTGAAGCTTTCTTT. Its translation is CSVRGANSDTEAFF.

V gene TRBV4-3 combines with J gene TRBJ2-4, with D perhaps TRBD2 (6 bases). CDR1 and CDR2 (germline): LGHNA, YSLEER. CDR3 size: 17 residues. V was shortened by 2 bases and J by 1 base, with 15 bases between the two germline ends. The CDR3 spells CASSQNLRGRAKNIQYF. Written as DNA, the CDR3 is TGCGCCAGCAGCCAAAATCTCAGAGGGAGGGCCAAAAACATTCAGTACTTC.

This clonotype occurred a few times. This chain uses TRBV10-3 with TRBJ2-3, with TRBD2 matching 10 bases. The germline CDR1 and CDR2 sequences are ENHRY and SYGVKD. The CDR3 is 13 residues long. The J segment lost 1 base and the V segment lost 11 bases, leaving 3 bases of the junction unmatched. As DNA, the CDR3 is TGTGCCGCCCTAGCGGGGGGCACAGATACGCAGTATTTT. The encoded protein is CAALAGGTDTQYF.

This clonotype was counted a single time. At one end, the junction sequence differs from germline, possibly due to a read error. The genes are TRBV4-1 and TRBJ1-4; D is uncertain. The germline CDR1 and CDR2 sequences are MGHRA and YSYEKL. The CDR3 is made up of 18 amino acids. CDR3 region: CASSQDSINLVTNEKPFF. CDR3 coding DNA: TGCGCCAGCAGCCAAGATTCCATAAACCTCGTAACTAATGAAAAACCGTTTTTT.

The chain carries TRBV2 and TRBJ2-7; 9 nucleotides align to TRBD2. This CDR3 is built from 15 residues. Germline V CDR1 and CDR2: SNHLY, FYNNEI. V shed 6 bases and J 0 bases; nucleotides not matched to a gene: 6. CDR3 in amino acids: CASRGGLAPSYEQYF. For the CDR3, the DNA is TGTGCCAGCAGAGGAGGACTAGCGCCCTCCTACGAGCAGTACTTC.

The table lists this clonotype with a few counts. This chain joins TRBV27 and TRBJ2-4; D is undetermined. Trimming left V 0 bases short and J 1 base short, with 13 bases between. The CDR3 is made up of 17 amino acids. Germline V gene data show CDR1 as MNHEY and CDR2 as SMNVEV (reference sequence). The CDR3 here is CASSLSSQSSAKNIQYF. CDR3 DNA: TGTGCCAGCAGTTTATCGAGTCAGTCTTCCGCCAAAAACATTCAGTACTTC.

The genes are TRBV4-3 and TRBJ1-2; D unresolved. Germline V gives CDR1 LGHNA, CDR2 YSLEER. The CDR3 is made up of 15 amino acids. V was trimmed by 2 bases and J by 8 bases, leaving 18 bases between them. CDR3 amino acids: CASSQYRRGNHGYTF. The CDR3 nucleotides are TGCGCCAGCAGCCAATACCGACGGGGAAATCACGGCTACACCTTC.

This clonotype was picked up a small number of times. V is TRBV6-1 and J is TRBJ2-2; 8 bases fit TRBD1. The V gene's germline CDR1 is MNHNS and CDR2 SASEGT. The V and J ends lost 2 bases and 6 bases, in that order; junction bases with no gene match: 8. This CDR3 spans 16 amino acids. CDR3 residues: CASSEYPDRGPGELFF. CDR3 nucleotides: TGTGCCAGCAGTGAATATCCCGACAGGGGTCCCGGGGAGCTGTTTTTT.